This T cell receptor beta chain was sequenced in a study of blood T cell repertoires in COVID-19. On the study more broadly: The analysed material was cDNA or gDNA that came from T cells, B-cell-depleted T cells, or PBMCs.

Per the original data handling: Reference gene primer amplification gave nucleated cell count estimates. TCRdb's copy holds only in-frame clones and misses some; the assay was immunoSEQ multiplex PCR. The DNA was the basis for D and trimming; V, J and clone size are from that table. The sample lists approximately 200,000 clones; approximately 84% were seen once. The TCR was taken from a man between 35 and 55 years old with active or convalescent COVID-19. Material for sequencing was peripheral blood.

The CDR3: CASSAQTGNTEAFF. The CDR3, as DNA: TGTGCCAGCAGCGCCCAGACAGGGAACACTGAAGCTTTCTTT. The rearrangement uses TRBV9 and TRBJ1-1; D is perhaps TRBD1 (6 bases). Germline V gives CDR1 SGDLS, CDR2 YYNGEE. This CDR3 contains 14 residues. Trimming shortened V by 3 bases and J by 1 base, and 10 bases separated the two germline ends.